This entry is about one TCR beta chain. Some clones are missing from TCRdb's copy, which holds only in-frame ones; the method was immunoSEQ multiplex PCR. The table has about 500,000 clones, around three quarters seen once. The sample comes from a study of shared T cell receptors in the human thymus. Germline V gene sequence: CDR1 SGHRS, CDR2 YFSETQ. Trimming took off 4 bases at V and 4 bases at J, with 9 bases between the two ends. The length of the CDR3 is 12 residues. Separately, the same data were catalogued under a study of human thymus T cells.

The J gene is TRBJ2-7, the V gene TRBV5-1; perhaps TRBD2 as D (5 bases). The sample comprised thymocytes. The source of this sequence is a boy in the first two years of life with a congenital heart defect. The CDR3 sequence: CASSPERYEQYF. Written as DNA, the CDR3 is TGCGCCAGCAGCCCTGAGCGGTACGAGCAGTACTTC.